This T cell receptor beta chain was sequenced during a study of blood T cell repertoires in COVID-19 (dated by TCRdb to about 2020). Concerning the study at large: Collaborator samples came from the United States, Italy and Spain and covered acute and convalescent phases of COVID-19. Subjects who had been exposed to COVID-19, were actively infected with it, or had recovered from it provided the deeply sampled blood TCRbeta repertoires that made up the dataset. Where HLA class I and class II types were available, the types were taken from metadata supplied by the sample provider, not from assay-based typing. Nearly every sample came with metadata listing a de-identified subject ID, COVID-19 status, age in years and sex. The samples were drawn from two sources: the first 160 participants of the ongoing ImmuneRACE study, and fewer than 1,500 subjects contributed by 6 global collaborators. The repertoires were released in a freely available public database meant as a resource for research on the immune response to SARS-CoV-2. The material from the prospective study consisted of cDNA or gDNA derived from T cells, B-cell-depleted T cells, or PBMCs. The full study reports these points: The quantity of clinical and demographic metadata differed by source and by participant and was supplied without curation.

Participants in the prospective study were enrolled through a virtual design, were aged about 18 to 100 years, and lived in roughly 25 United States geographic areas. Cohort assignment in the prospective study relied on participant-reported clinical history from a screening survey and a study questionnaire. Exposed participants had been in contact with someone with a PCR-confirmed or clinician-diagnosed COVID-19 case within 2 weeks of study entry. In the prospective study, mobile phlebotomists collected whole blood, serum and a nasopharyngeal or oropharyngeal swab from each participant. Additional blood draws and questionnaires over an approximately two-month period could optionally be provided by prospective study participants. Before DNA extraction, blood samples from the prospective study were shipped at room temperature or frozen. On this clone itself: The specificity of this receptor is unknown. No quality values exist for individual bases; no much larger clone is one base distant.

TCRbeta CDR3 regions were amplified from genomic DNA using the immunoSEQ Assay, a bias-controlled multiplex PCR. As for the original processing: The number of nucleated cells in each sample was estimated by amplification of reference gene primers within the assay. To quantify the absolute abundance of each unique TCRbeta CDR3 rearrangement, sequence reads were collapsed and filtered. Productive Simpson clonality was computed per sample as the square root of Simpson's diversity index over productive rearrangements. TCRdb carries this immuneACCESS record with in-frame sequences only. Its versions omit some clonotypes, under half of them owing to an unresolved V gene in the studies checked, with the rest unexplained. The V and J calls and clone size were taken over from that table, and D and trimming were inferred from the DNA. The sample has 150,000 or so clones on record, roughly 90% of them singletons. The ten largest clones represent 4% of the sample.

Trimming costs V 0 bases and J 7 bases, and their ends lie 13 bases apart. From the cysteine through the phenylalanine, the CDR3 covers 14 amino acids. The sequence is cut down to CDR3 DNA, 42 bases in frame from base 1. This receptor was taken from a woman aged 35 to 49 who had been exposed to COVID-19. The material sequenced was PBMCs or T cells enriched from blood (not recorded which). This chain is built from TRBV5-3 and TRBJ1-2; a weak D assignment points to TRBD1 (5 bases agree). TRBV5-3 is recorded as an ORF, its role being uncertain. The CDR3 region has the sequence CARSLAPGITGYTF. The DNA sequence is as follows: TGTGCCAGAAGCTTGGCCCCAGGGATAACTGGCTACACCTTC.